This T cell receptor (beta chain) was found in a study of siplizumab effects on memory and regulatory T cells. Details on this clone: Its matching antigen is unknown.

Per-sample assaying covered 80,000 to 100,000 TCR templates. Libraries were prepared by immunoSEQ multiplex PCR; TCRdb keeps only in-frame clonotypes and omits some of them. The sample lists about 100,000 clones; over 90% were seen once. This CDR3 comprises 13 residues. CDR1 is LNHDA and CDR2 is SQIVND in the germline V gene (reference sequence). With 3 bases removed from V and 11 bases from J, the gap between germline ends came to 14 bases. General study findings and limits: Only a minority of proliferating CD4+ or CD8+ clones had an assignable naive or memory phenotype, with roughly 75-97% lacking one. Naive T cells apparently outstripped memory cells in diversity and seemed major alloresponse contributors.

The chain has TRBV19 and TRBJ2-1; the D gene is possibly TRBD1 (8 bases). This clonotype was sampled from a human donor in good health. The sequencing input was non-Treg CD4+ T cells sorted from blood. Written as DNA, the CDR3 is TGTGCCAGTAGTATGGACAGGGAGGGAAAGCAGTTCTTC. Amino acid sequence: CASSMDREGKQFF.